One and the same sample provided the 7 T cell receptor beta chains below, sequenced in a study of cytomegalovirus exposure and HLA in healthy donors. The assay was immunoSEQ multiplex PCR, and TCRdb's table has in-frame clones only and misses some. The data hold fewer than 150,000 clones, with roughly 88% observed a single time. The sample consisted of PBMCs. These TCRs come from a woman between 18 and 29 years old in good health and CMV-seropositive.

The chain uses TRBV5-1 and TRBJ2-5; D remains ambiguous. Germline V gives CDR1 SGHRS, CDR2 YFSETQ. This CDR3 region has 15 residues. V was clipped by 0 bases and J by 2 bases, with 11 bases between them. The CDR3 protein is CASSLVAGVQETQYF. CDR3 bases: TGCGCCAGCAGCTTGGTTGCAGGCGTTCAAGAGACCCAGTACTTC. The full variable domain, rest sourced from reference TRBV5-1 and TRBJ2-5, is KAGVTQTPRYLIKTRGQQVTLSCSPISGHRSVSWYQQTPGQGLQFLFEYFSETQRNKGNFPGRFSGRQFSNSRSEMNVSTLELGDSALYLCASSLVAGVQETQYFGPGTRLLVL.

This clone was recorded once. The rearrangement uses TRBV28 and TRBJ2-4, with 8 bases identical to TRBD1. The V segment lost 3 bases and the J segment 10 bases; nucleotides outside the gene matches: 2. CDR1 MDHEN and CDR2 SYDVKM come from the germline V gene. The CDR3 has 12 amino acids. The CDR3 DNA is TGTGCCAGCAGTTTCGACAGGGGTATTCAGTACTTC. As protein: CASSFDRGIQYF.

This clone was picked up a small number of times. The DNA for the CDR3 is TGTGCCAGCAGCTTAGTTACAGGGAGCAATCAGCCCCAGCATTTT. Protein: CASSLVTGSNQPQHF. This rearrangement joins TRBV7-8 to TRBJ1-5, with a possible D match to TRBD1 (6 bases). V shed 1 base and J shed 1 base, with 8 bases lying between them. The CDR3 runs to 15 residues. The germline gives CDR1 SGHVS, CDR2 FQNEAQ.

This chain joins TRBV9 and TRBJ1-1; TRBD1 is a possible D gene (5 bases). Trimming stripped 2 bases from V and 2 bases from J, with 13 bases between. The germline V gene has CDR1 SGDLS and CDR2 YYNGEE. The length of the CDR3 is 15 residues. The CDR3 loop is CASSVEGASNTEAFF. The CDR3 DNA reads as TGTGCCAGCAGCGTTGAAGGGGCGAGCAACACTGAAGCTTTCTTT.

The V call is TRBV5-6, the J call TRBJ2-7; TRBD1 agrees at 9 bases. The germline V gene encodes CDR1 SGHDT and CDR2 YYEEEE. The CDR3 covers 16 residues. With V trimmed by 4 bases and J by 3 bases, 11 bases remained unmatched. The CDR3 sequence: CASSPGDRVWGYEQYF. CDR3 nucleotide sequence: TGTGCCAGCAGCCCGGGGGACAGGGTATGGGGCTACGAGCAGTACTTC.

The chain couples TRBV9 to TRBJ2-7, with TRBD2 matching 8 bases. After removal of 0 bases from V and 6 bases from J, the junction contained 5 bases not matched to a gene. The CDR3 is made up of 14 amino acids. The germline CDR1 and CDR2 sequences are SGDLS and YYNGEE. CDR3 coding DNA: TGTGCCAGCAGCGTAGTGGCGGGGGGTGGCGAGCAGTACTTC. Residues: CASSVVAGGGEQYF. The variable domain in full, completed from reference TRBV9 and TRBJ2-7, reads DSGVTQTPKHLITATGQRVTLRCSPRSGDLSVYWYQQSLDQGLQFLIQYYNGEERAKGNILERFSAQQFPDLHSELNLSSLELGDSALYFCASSVVAGGGEQYFGPGTRLTVT.

The chain uses TRBV10-3 and TRBJ2-7, with TRBD1 matching 7 bases. The V gene's germline CDR1 is ENHRY and CDR2 SYGVKD. The ends lost 9 bases at V and 7 bases at J; junction bases unmatched: 6. There are 11 residues in the CDR3. CDR3 in DNA: TGTGCCATACGACAGGGCGGGGAGCAGTACTTC. This translates into CAIRQGGEQYF.